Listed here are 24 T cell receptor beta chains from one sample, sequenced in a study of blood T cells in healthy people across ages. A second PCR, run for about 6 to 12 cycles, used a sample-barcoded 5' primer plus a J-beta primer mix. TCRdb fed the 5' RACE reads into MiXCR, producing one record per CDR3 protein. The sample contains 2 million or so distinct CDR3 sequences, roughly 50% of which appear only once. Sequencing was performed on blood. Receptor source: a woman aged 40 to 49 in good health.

DNA of the CDR3: TGTGCCACCAGTGATAGGAGGACAGGGGACAATGAGCAGTTCTTC. Translated, it gives CATSDRRTGDNEQFF. This chain uses TRBV24-1 with TRBJ2-1; 9 bases are shared with TRBD1. This CDR3 has 15 residues. Germline loops: CDR1 KGHDR, CDR2 SFDVKD. The ends lost 3 bases at V and 5 bases at J; junction bases unmatched: 4.

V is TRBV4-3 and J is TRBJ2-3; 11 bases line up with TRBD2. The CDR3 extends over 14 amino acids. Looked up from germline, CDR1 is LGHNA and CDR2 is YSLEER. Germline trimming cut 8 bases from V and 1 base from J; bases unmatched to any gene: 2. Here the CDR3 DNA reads TGCGCCAGCGGGACTAGCGGCCGCACAGATACGCAGTATTTT. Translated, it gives CASGTSGRTDTQYF.

CDR3 amino acids: CSANTARGEQRETQYF. The CDR3 coding sequence is TGCAGTGCTAATACAGCCCGGGGGGAACAACGGGAGACCCAGTACTTC. The chain couples TRBV20-1 to TRBJ2-5, with 7 bases fitting TRBD2. V lost 4 bases, J lost 5 bases, and 16 bases stayed unmatched. CDR1 and CDR2 (germline): DFQATT, SNEGSKA (reference sequence). The CDR3 loop spans 16 amino acids.

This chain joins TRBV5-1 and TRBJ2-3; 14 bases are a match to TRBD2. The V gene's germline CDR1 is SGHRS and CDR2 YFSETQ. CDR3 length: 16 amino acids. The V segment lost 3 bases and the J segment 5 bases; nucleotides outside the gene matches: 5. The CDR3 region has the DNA TGCGCCAGCAGCTCGACTAGCGGGAGGGCCGAAGATACGCAGTATTTT. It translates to CASSSTSGRAEDTQYF.

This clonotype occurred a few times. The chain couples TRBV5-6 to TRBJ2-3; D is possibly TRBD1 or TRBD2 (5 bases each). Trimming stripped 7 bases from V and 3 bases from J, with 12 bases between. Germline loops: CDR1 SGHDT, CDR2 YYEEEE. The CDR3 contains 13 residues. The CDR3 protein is CASGWGRTDTQYF. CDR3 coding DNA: TGTGCCAGCGGGTGGGGACGGACAGATACGCAGTATTTT.

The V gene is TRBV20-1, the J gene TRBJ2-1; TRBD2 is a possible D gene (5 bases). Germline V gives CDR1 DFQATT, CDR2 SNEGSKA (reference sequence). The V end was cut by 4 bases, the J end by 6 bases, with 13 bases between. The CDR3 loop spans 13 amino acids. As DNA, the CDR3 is TGCAGTGCTATCCGGGGTGAGGCCAATGAGCAGTTCTTC. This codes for CSAIRGEANEQFF.

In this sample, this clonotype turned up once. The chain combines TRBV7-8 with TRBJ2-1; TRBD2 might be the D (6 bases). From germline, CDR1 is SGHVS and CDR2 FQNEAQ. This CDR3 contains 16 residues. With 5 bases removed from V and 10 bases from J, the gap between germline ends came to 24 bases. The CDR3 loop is CASSATSFASSYEQFF. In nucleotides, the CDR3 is TGTGCCAGCAGCGCGACTAGTTTCGCAAGCTCCTACGAGCAGTTCTTC.

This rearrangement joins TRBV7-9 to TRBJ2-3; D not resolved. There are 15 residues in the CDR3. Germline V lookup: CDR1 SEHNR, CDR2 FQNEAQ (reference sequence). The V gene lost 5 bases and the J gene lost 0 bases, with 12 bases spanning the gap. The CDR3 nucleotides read TGTGCCAGCAGCACTCCGGGCCAGAGCACAGATACGCAGTATTTT. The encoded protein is CASSTPGQSTDTQYF. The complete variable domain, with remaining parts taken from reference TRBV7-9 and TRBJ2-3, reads DTGVSQNPRHKITKRGQNVTFRCDPISEHNRLYWYRQTLGQGPEFLTYFQNEAQLEKSRLLSDRFSAERPKGSFSTLEIQRTEQGDSAMYLCASSTPGQSTDTQYFGPGTRLTVL.

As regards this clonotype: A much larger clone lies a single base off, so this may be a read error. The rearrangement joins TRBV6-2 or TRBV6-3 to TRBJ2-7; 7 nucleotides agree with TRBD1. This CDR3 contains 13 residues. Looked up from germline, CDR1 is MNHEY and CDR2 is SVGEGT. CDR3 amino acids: CAGKGQNSYERYF. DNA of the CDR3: TGTGCCGGTAAGGGACAGAACTCCTACGAGCGGTACTTC.

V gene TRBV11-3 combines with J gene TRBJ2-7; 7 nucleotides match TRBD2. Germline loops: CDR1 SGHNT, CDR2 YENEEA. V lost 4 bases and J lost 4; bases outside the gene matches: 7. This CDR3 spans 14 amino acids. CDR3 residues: CASSSASAGYEQYF. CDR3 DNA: TGTGCCAGCAGCTCGGCCTCAGCGGGGTACGAGCAGTACTTC.

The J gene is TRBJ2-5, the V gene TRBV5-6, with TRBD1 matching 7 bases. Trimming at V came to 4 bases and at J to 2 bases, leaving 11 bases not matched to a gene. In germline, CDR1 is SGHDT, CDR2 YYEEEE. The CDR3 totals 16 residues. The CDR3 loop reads CASSALKGQPQETQYF. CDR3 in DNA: TGTGCCAGCAGCGCCTTAAAGGGACAGCCACAAGAGACCCAGTACTTC.

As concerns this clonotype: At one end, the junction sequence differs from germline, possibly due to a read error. CDR3 sequence: CGSSDGQGAANIQYF. CDR3 nucleotides: TGTGGCAGCAGCGACGGACAGGGGGCAGCGAACATTCAGTACTTC. This rearrangement joins TRBV11-2 to TRBJ2-4; 11 nucleotides line up with TRBD1. CDR1 and CDR2 (germline): SGHAT, FQNNGV. CDR3 length: 15 residues. The complete variable domain, with remaining parts taken from reference TRBV11-2 and TRBJ2-4, reads EAGVAQSPRYKIIEKRQSVAFWCNPISGHATLYWYQQILGQGPKLLIQFQNNGVVDDSQLPKDRFSAERLKGVDSTLKIQPAKLEDSAVYLCGSSDGQGAANIQYFGAGTRLSVL.

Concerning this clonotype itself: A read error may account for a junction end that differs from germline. The CDR3 DNA is TGCAGTGTTAGAGTAGGAGGGTCCAACGAGCAGTACTTC. This sequence encodes CSVRVGGSNEQYF. The V gene is TRBV20-1, the J gene TRBJ2-7, with TRBD2 as a possible D gene (6 bases). This CDR3 is 13 amino acids long. Germline CDR1 reads DFQATT; CDR2 reads SNEGSKA (reference sequence).

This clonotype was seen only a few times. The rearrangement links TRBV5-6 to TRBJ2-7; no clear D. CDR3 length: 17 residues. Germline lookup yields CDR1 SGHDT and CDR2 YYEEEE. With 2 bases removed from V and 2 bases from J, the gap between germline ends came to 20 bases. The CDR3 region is CASSLPKILGIPYEQYF. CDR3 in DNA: TGTGCCAGCAGCTTACCCAAAATATTGGGGATCCCCTACGAGCAGTACTTC.

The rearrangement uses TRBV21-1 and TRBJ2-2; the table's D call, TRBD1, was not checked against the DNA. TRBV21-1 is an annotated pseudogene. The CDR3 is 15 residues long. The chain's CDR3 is CASSTRGGYTGELFF. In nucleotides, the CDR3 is TGTGCCAGCAGCACTAGGGGGGGCTACACCGGGGAGCTGTTTTTT.

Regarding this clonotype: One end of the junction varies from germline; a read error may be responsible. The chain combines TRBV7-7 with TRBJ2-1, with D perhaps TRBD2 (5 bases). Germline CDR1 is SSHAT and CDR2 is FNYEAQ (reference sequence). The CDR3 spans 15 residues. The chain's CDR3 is CASSLVLGEYNEQFF. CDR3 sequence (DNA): TGTGCTAGCAGCTTAGTTCTCGGGGAATACAATGAGCAGTTCTTC.

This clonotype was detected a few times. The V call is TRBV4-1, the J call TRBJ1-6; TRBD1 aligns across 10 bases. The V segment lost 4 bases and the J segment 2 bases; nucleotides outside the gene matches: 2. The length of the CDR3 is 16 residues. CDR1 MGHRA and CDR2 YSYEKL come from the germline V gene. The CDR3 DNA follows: TGCGCCAGCAGCCCGGGACAGGGGCCCTATAATTCACCCCTCCACTTT. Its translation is CASSPGQGPYNSPLHF.

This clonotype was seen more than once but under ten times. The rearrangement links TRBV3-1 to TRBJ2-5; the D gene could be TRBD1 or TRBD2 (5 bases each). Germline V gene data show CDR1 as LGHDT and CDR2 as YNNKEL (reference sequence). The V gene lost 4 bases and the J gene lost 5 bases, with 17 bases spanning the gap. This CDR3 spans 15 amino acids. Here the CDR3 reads CASSRLGEGGETQYF. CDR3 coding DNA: TGTGCCAGCAGCCGACTGGGGGAAGGTGGGGAGACCCAGTACTTC.

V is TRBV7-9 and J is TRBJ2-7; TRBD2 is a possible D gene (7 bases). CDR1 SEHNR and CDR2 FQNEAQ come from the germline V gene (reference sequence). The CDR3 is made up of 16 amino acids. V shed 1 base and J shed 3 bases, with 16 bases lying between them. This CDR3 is CASSLGGGRDNYEQYF. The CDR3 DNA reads TGTGCCAGCAGCTTAGGGGGAGGGAGGGACAACTACGAGCAGTACTTC.

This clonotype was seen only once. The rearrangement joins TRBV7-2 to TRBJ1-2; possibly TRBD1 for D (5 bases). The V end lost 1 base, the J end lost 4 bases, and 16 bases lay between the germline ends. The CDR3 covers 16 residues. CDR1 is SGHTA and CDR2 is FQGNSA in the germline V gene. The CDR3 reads CASSLEVSRGAYGYTF. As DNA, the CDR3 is TGTGCCAGCAGCTTAGAGGTATCAAGGGGAGCCTATGGCTACACCTTC. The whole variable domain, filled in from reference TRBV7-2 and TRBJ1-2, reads GAGVSQSPSNKVTEKGKDVELRCDPISGHTALYWYRQSLGQGLEFLIYFQGNSAPDKSGLPSDRFSAERTGGSVSTLTIQRTQQEDSAVYLCASSLEVSRGAYGYTFGSGTRLTVV.

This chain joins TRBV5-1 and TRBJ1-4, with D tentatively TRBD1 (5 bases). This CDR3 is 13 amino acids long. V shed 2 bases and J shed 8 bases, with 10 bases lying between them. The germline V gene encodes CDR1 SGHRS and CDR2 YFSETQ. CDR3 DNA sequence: TGCGCCAGCAGCTTCAGGGAGGGGGAAAAACTGTTTTTT. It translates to CASSFREGEKLFF.

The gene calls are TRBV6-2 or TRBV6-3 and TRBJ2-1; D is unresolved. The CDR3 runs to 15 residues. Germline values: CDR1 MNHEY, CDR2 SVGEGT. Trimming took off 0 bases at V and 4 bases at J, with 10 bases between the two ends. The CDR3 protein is CASSYSMRTYNEQFF. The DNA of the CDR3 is TGTGCCAGCAGTTACTCGATGCGCACATACAATGAGCAGTTCTTC.

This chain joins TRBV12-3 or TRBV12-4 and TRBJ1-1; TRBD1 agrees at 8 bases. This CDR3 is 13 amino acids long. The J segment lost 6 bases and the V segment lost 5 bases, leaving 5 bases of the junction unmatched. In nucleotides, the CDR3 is TGTGCCAGCAGTAACAGGGGGTGGGCTGAAGCTTTCTTT. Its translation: CASSNRGWAEAFF.

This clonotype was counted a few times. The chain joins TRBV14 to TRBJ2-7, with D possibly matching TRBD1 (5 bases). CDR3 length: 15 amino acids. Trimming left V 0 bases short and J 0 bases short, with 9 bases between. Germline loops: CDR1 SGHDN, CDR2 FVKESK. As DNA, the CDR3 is TGTGCCAGCAGCCAAGAACAGGTCCACTCCTACGAGCAGTACTTC. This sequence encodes CASSQEQVHSYEQYF. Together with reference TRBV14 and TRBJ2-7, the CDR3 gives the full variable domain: EAGVTQFPSHSVIEKGQTVTLRCDPISGHDNLYWYRRVMGKEIKFLLHFVKESKQDESGMPNNRFLAERTGGTYSTLKVQPAELEDSGVYFCASSQEQVHSYEQYFGPGTRLTVT.